These 29 T cell receptor beta chains share one sample of origin, sequenced in a study of identical twins. A single record per CDR3 protein comes from TCRdb applying MiXCR to the 5' RACE reads. The sample holds hundreds of thousands of distinct CDR3 sequences, 9.4% seen once. The sequencing input was memory (CD45RO+) T cells sorted from blood. All receptors come from a woman between 18 and 29 years old in good health.

This clonotype was found a few times. The rearrangement uses TRBV11-2 and TRBJ1-2; 7 nucleotides agree with TRBD1. Germline values: CDR1 SGHAT, CDR2 FQNNGV. J was trimmed by 0 bases and V by 6 bases; bases with no gene match: 10. The CDR3 covers 16 residues. The CDR3 here is CASRPLRDRPNYGYTF. The CDR3 bases are TGTGCCAGCAGACCACTCCGGGACAGACCTAACTATGGCTACACCTTC.

This clonotype has just one count. The V call is TRBV20-1, the J call TRBJ2-4, with 12 bases identical to TRBD2. The V segment lost 6 bases and the J segment 7 bases; nucleotides outside the gene matches: 13. CDR1 DFQATT and CDR2 SNEGSKA come from the germline V gene (reference sequence). The CDR3 sequence is 16 residues long. The CDR3 sequence: CSAARSSGGAGNIQYF. The DNA of the CDR3 is TGCAGTGCGGCCCGTTCTAGCGGGGGGGCAGGCAACATTCAGTACTTC.

This clonotype was recorded a few times. The CDR3: CASSYSQITGNTEAFF. The CDR3 DNA sequence: TGTGCCAGCAGTTACTCTCAAATAACAGGGAACACTGAAGCTTTCTTT. The V and J genes are TRBV6-2 or TRBV6-3 and TRBJ1-1; D possibly corresponds to TRBD1 (5 bases). V lost 0 bases, J lost 1 base, and 12 bases lay in between. The length of the CDR3 is 16 residues. Germline assignment: CDR1 MNHEY and CDR2 SVGEGT.

The sample holds many counts of this clonotype. The genes are TRBV5-1 and TRBJ1-1; D remains ambiguous. The CDR3 is 13 amino acids. Germline V gene data show CDR1 as SGHRS and CDR2 as YFSETQ. With 7 bases removed from V and 4 bases from J, the gap between germline ends came to 14 bases. CDR3 sequence: CASGRAASTEAFF. CDR3 DNA: TGCGCCAGCGGCCGTGCTGCTAGCACTGAAGCTTTCTTT.

This clonotype was found a few times. The V gene is TRBV12-3 or TRBV12-4, the J gene TRBJ1-5; D is uncertain. The CDR3 contains 12 residues. V lost 7 bases to trimming and J lost 4 bases, with 8 bases between them. The CDR3 loop is CASKTRNQPQHF. The CDR3 DNA sequence: TGTGCCAGCAAAACTAGGAATCAGCCCCAGCATTTT.

V gene TRBV7-9 combines with J gene TRBJ1-1, with no clear D. The CDR3 contains 15 residues. Germline-derived CDR1 and CDR2 are SEHNR and FQNEAQ (reference sequence). V was cut by 1 base and J by 2 bases, with 11 bases left in between. CDR3 DNA: TGTGCCAGCAGCTTAGGTCACAATCAAAACACTGAAGCTTTCTTT. Its translation: CASSLGHNQNTEAFF.

This clonotype was detected many times. This chain connects TRBV7-9 to TRBJ1-6; D is uncertain. The CDR3 is made up of 13 amino acids. The V end was cut by 0 bases, the J end by 10 bases, with 7 bases between. Germline assignment: CDR1 SEHNR and CDR2 FQNEAQ (reference sequence). The CDR3 nucleotides read TGTGCCAGCAGCTTAGCGGCTAACTCACCCCTCCACTTT. This sequence encodes CASSLAANSPLHF.

This clonotype has a handful of counts. V usage is TRBV7-2 and J usage is TRBJ2-5; D not resolved. The germline V gene has CDR1 SGHTA and CDR2 FQGNSA. This CDR3 region has 13 residues. The germline V and J ends were trimmed by 2 bases and 1 base, with 5 bases remaining between them. This CDR3 reads CASSLRLQETQYF. The CDR3 coding sequence is TGTGCCAGCAGCTTACGGCTCCAAGAGACCCAGTACTTC.

The chain carries TRBV5-1 and TRBJ2-7; D uncertain. The V gene's germline CDR1 is SGHRS and CDR2 YFSETQ. The germline V and J ends were trimmed by 2 bases and 0 bases, with 15 bases remaining between them. CDR3 size: 16 residues. In nucleotides, the CDR3 is TGCGCCAGCAGCTTAGGGCAGCTCCGTGTCTCCTACGAGCAGTACTTC. Residues: CASSLGQLRVSYEQYF.

The chain couples TRBV3-1 to TRBJ2-3; D is perhaps TRBD2 (6 bases). CDR3 length equals 17 residues. CDR1 is LGHDT, CDR2 YNNKEL, per germline (reference sequence). Trimming stripped 3 bases from V and 1 base from J, with 17 bases between. The CDR3 spells CASSHWKASARTDTQYF. In nucleotides, the CDR3 is TGTGCCAGCAGCCATTGGAAGGCTAGCGCCCGCACAGATACGCAGTATTTT.

This clonotype was detected ten times or more. This chain connects TRBV3-1 to TRBJ2-3, with TRBD2 as a possible D gene (5 bases). The germline V gene encodes CDR1 LGHDT and CDR2 YNNKEL (reference sequence). V was shortened by 8 bases and J by 2 bases, with 11 bases between the two germline ends. This CDR3 comprises 13 residues. The CDR3 bases are TGTGCCAGCCGGACTGGATACACAGATACGCAGTATTTT. This gives the protein CASRTGYTDTQYF.

The genes are TRBV5-1 and TRBJ2-7; tentatively, D is TRBD2 (6 bases). Germline CDR1 is SGHRS and CDR2 is YFSETQ. V lost 4 bases and J 4 bases, leaving 12 bases between the germline ends. CDR3 length: 13 residues. CDR3: CASSETLAYEQYF. CDR3 bases: TGCGCCAGCAGCGAAACACTAGCTTACGAGCAGTACTTC.

This clonotype was observed a few times. This chain links TRBV29-1 with TRBJ2-1; 10 bases match TRBD1. Germline V gives CDR1 SQVTM, CDR2 ANQGSEA. CDR3 length equals 15 residues. Trimming cost V 7 bases and J 5 bases; bases outside gene matches: 11. CDR3 bases: TGCAGCGCCTACCTTCCGGGACAGGGGAACAATGAGCAGTTCTTC. As protein: CSAYLPGQGNNEQFF.

This clonotype was seen a few times. As DNA, the CDR3 is TGTGCCAGCAGCGTAGCTACAGGAGGATCGAACACCGGGGAGCTGTTTTTT. Its translation is CASSVATGGSNTGELFF. The V and J genes are TRBV9 and TRBJ2-2, with D possibly being TRBD1 or TRBD2 (5 bases each). This CDR3 spans 17 amino acids. Trimming removed 0 bases from V and 0 bases from J, with 12 bases in between. From germline, CDR1 is SGDLS and CDR2 YYNGEE.

This clonotype was picked up a small number of times. CDR3 bases: TGCGCCAGCAGCGCCGGGACAGGGGGAGCCCATGGCTACACCTTC. Its translation: CASSAGTGGAHGYTF. The V call is TRBV5-1, the J call TRBJ1-2; 11 bases are shared with TRBD1. V was pared by 4 bases and J by 6 bases, with 8 bases of the junction left unmatched. Germline CDR1 is SGHRS and CDR2 is YFSETQ. This CDR3 comprises 15 residues.

This clonotype appeared a few times. V gene TRBV12-3 or TRBV12-4 combines with J gene TRBJ1-2; TRBD1 matches 10 bases. V shed 6 bases and J 8 bases; nucleotides not matched to a gene: 9. The CDR3 spans 14 residues. CDR3: CASRTTGGAGGYTF. DNA of the CDR3: TGTGCCAGCAGGACGACAGGGGGCGCCGGGGGCTACACCTTC.

This chain connects TRBV20-1 to TRBJ1-4, with D possibly TRBD1 on 5 matching bases. Deletions cut 6 bases from V and 8 bases from J, with 16 bases between. CDR1 and CDR2 from the germline V gene are DFQATT and SNEGSKA (reference sequence). This CDR3 spans 13 amino acids. CDR3 DNA sequence: TGCAGTGCGGGGGGACGGGGTAGAGAAAAACTGTTTTTT. As protein: CSAGGRGREKLFF.

This clonotype occurred many times. CDR3 protein: CASSYGRAGVVETQYF. The CDR3 DNA sequence: TGCGCCAGCAGCTACGGACGGGCAGGGGTAGTTGAGACCCAGTACTTC. This chain connects TRBV10-1 to TRBJ2-5; the D gene is possibly TRBD1 (6 bases). CDR1 is WNHNN, CDR2 SYGVQD, per germline (reference sequence). The V gene lost 6 bases and the J gene lost 5 bases, with 22 bases spanning the gap. This CDR3 is 16 amino acids long.

This clonotype was observed at least ten times. The rearrangement joins TRBV12-3 or TRBV12-4 to TRBJ2-7, with no clear D. This CDR3 region has 13 residues. Trimming stripped 3 bases from V and 3 bases from J, with 9 bases between. The DNA for the CDR3 is TGTGCCAGCAGTTTCGACCTGAACTACGAGCAGTACTTC. This codes for CASSFDLNYEQYF.

This clonotype came up a few times. This chain links TRBV3-1 with TRBJ2-1; D is unresolved. There are 13 residues in the CDR3. The germline gives CDR1 LGHDT, CDR2 YNNKEL (reference sequence). V lost 10 bases and J 6 bases, leaving 16 bases between the germline ends. CDR3 protein: CATMRYNGNEQFF. The CDR3 bases are TGTGCCACCATGAGGTATAATGGCAATGAGCAGTTCTTC.

This clonotype has only a few counts. V gene TRBV29-1 combines with J gene TRBJ2-2, with a weak D call TRBD2 (7 bases). This CDR3 contains 12 residues. V was shortened by 7 bases and J by 3 bases, with 9 bases between the two germline ends. Germline-derived CDR1 and CDR2 are SQVTM and ANQGSEA. CDR3 in DNA: TGCAGCGGGGAGGGGGACACCGGGGAGCTGTTTTTT. Its protein is CSGEGDTGELFF.

This chain joins TRBV7-9 and TRBJ2-1; 7 nucleotides agree with TRBD2. Germline CDR1 reads SEHNR; CDR2 reads FQNEAQ (reference sequence). Trimming removed 5 bases from V and 3 bases from J; junction bases left unmatched: 13. The CDR3 is made up of 17 amino acids. The CDR3 loop is CASSQSGRGGFYNEQFF. In nucleotides, the CDR3 is TGTGCCAGCAGCCAATCTGGCCGCGGGGGTTTCTACAATGAGCAGTTCTTC.

V is TRBV27 and J is TRBJ2-7, with D uncertain. The V end was cut by 2 bases, the J end by 1 base, with 6 bases between. CDR1 MNHEY and CDR2 SMNVEV come from the germline V gene (reference sequence). The CDR3 has 13 amino acids. This chain's CDR3 is CASSLKLSYEQYF. The CDR3 coding sequence is TGTGCCAGCAGTTTAAAACTGTCCTACGAGCAGTACTTC.

V is TRBV6-1 and J is TRBJ2-7; 9 nucleotides match TRBD2. CDR1 is MNHNS and CDR2 is SASEGT in the germline V gene. This CDR3 spans 17 amino acids. V dropped 6 bases and J dropped 7; count of bases not matched to a gene: 19. The CDR3 DNA sequence: TGTGCCAGCAGACCCTACGCTTTACTAGCGGGTGGGGGAGAGCAGTACTTC. Translating gives CASRPYALLAGGGEQYF.

V is TRBV6-5 and J is TRBJ2-3; TRBD1 aligns across 7 bases. The trim removed 2 bases at V and 0 bases at J, leaving 2 bases unmatched. The CDR3 totals 15 residues. In germline, CDR1 is MNHEY, CDR2 SVGAGI. The CDR3 loop reads CASSYRGPSTDTQYF. In DNA form, the CDR3 reads TGTGCCAGCAGTTACAGGGGGCCAAGCACAGATACGCAGTATTTT.

The chain joins TRBV5-1 to TRBJ2-2; a weak D match, TRBD1 (7 bases). The germline V gene has CDR1 SGHRS and CDR2 YFSETQ. CDR3 length: 15 residues. With 1 base removed from V and 1 base from J, the gap between germline ends came to 8 bases. In nucleotides, the CDR3 is TGCGCCAGCAGCTTGCAGGGGGGGAACACCGGGGAGCTGTTTTTT. This gives the protein CASSLQGGNTGELFF.

The V and J genes are TRBV11-2 and TRBJ2-7; D is unclear. V lost 2 bases and J lost 1, with 9 bases in between. CDR1 SGHAT and CDR2 FQNNGV come from the germline V gene. CDR3 length: 14 amino acids. CDR3 sequence (DNA): TGTGCCAGCAGCTTACTTCCAGGATCCTACGAGCAGTACTTC. It translates to CASSLLPGSYEQYF.

The rearrangement joins TRBV7-9 to TRBJ1-5; TRBD1 agrees at 10 bases. The junction had 5 bases not matched to a gene; V was cut back by 10 bases and J by 5 bases. CDR1 SEHNR and CDR2 FQNEAQ come from the germline V gene (reference sequence). This CDR3 region has 13 residues. CDR3 protein: CATTGTGDQPQHF. DNA of the CDR3: TGTGCCACAACTGGGACAGGGGATCAGCCCCAGCATTTT. Supplemented by reference TRBV7-9 and TRBJ1-5, the full variable domain reads DTGVSQNPRHKITKRGQNVTFRCDPISEHNRLYWYRQTLGQGPEFLTYFQNEAQLEKSRLLSDRFSAERPKGSFSTLEIQRTEQGDSAMYLCATTGTGDQPQHFGDGTRLSIL.

This CDR3 reads CASSTWTGQENTEAFF. The CDR3 DNA sequence: TGTGCCAGCAGTACCTGGACAGGCCAGGAGAACACTGAAGCTTTCTTT. This chain links TRBV6-1 with TRBJ1-1; TRBD1 matches 7 bases. V lost 5 bases, J lost 1 base, and 10 bases stayed unmatched. The CDR3 extends over 16 amino acids. In germline, CDR1 is MNHNS, CDR2 SASEGT.